One and the same sample provided the 14 T cell receptor beta chains below, sequenced in a study of T cell responses to AZD1222 COVID-19 vaccine. Profiled with immunoSEQ multiplex PCR; TCRdb holds only in-frame clones, not every one. Here the sample spans approximately 150,000 clones, 75% to 95% being singletons. The material sequenced was peripheral blood, taken on day 0 of AZD1222 vaccination. Every receptor here comes from an adult in good health.

The chain employs TRBV7-3 and TRBJ2-2; the D is unclear. The germline V gene has CDR1 SGHTA and CDR2 FQGTGA. Trimming stripped 5 bases from V and 0 bases from J, with 7 bases between. This CDR3 region has 14 residues. This CDR3 reads CASSLSSNTGELFF. CDR3 sequence (DNA): TGTGCCAGCAGCCTCTCATCGAACACCGGGGAGCTGTTTTTT.

The chain uses TRBV28 and TRBJ1-6; tentatively, D is TRBD1 (5 bases). Per the germline V gene, CDR1 is MDHEN and CDR2 is SYDVKM. The CDR3 sequence is 12 residues long. Trimming cost V 4 bases and J 14 bases, with 12 bases left between them. CDR3 sequence reads: CASSSVRVALHF. CDR3 in DNA: TGTGCCAGCAGTTCTGTCAGGGTGGCCCTCCACTTT. Drawing the rest from reference TRBV28 and TRBJ1-6, the complete variable domain is DVKVTQSSRYLVKRTGEKVFLECVQDMDHENMFWYRQDPGLGLRLIYFSYDVKMKEKGDIPEGYSVSREKKERFSLILESASTNQTSMYLCASSSVRVALHFGNGTRLTVT.

The chain recombines TRBV7-6 with TRBJ2-7, with 8 bases fitting TRBD1. This CDR3 has 15 amino acids. CDR1 and CDR2 from the germline V gene are SGHVS and FNYEAQ. V was pared by 4 bases and J by 8 bases, with 13 bases of the junction left unmatched. The CDR3 bases are TGTGCCAGCAGCTCGGCCGGGACAGGCCCCTGGAAGCAGTACTTC. This encodes CASSSAGTGPWKQYF.

The chain links TRBV4-1 to TRBJ2-7, with 12 bases fitting TRBD2. The CDR3 sequence is 18 residues long. V shed 0 bases and J 1 base; nucleotides not matched to a gene: 7. Germline V gives CDR1 MGHRA, CDR2 YSYEKL. The CDR3 DNA reads as TGCGCCAGCAGCCAAGATCGATGGCTAGCGGGAGGGTCCTACGAGCAGTACTTC. Its translation is CASSQDRWLAGGSYEQYF.

The V and J genes are TRBV6-2 or TRBV6-3 and TRBJ2-7, with D uncertain. The CDR3 has 12 amino acids. Trimming stripped 4 bases from V and 4 bases from J, with 8 bases between. Germline CDR1 reads MNHEY; CDR2 reads SVGEGT. CDR3 region: CASSWKGYEQYF. The CDR3 DNA reads as TGTGCCAGCAGTTGGAAAGGATACGAGCAGTACTTC.

V usage is TRBV15 and J usage is TRBJ2-3; 9 nucleotides match TRBD1. Per the germline V gene, CDR1 is LNHNV and CDR2 is YYDKDF (reference sequence). This CDR3 spans 16 amino acids. Germline trimming cut 3 bases from V and 2 bases from J; bases unmatched to any gene: 6. In DNA form, the CDR3 reads TGTGCCACCAGCAGCCCGGGACAGGGATCCACAGATACGCAGTATTTT. Its protein product is CATSSPGQGSTDTQYF. The whole variable domain, remainder taken from reference TRBV15 and TRBJ2-3, is DAMVIQNPRYQVTQFGKPVTLSCSQTLNHNVMYWYQQKSSQAPKLLFHYYDKDFNNEADTPDNFQSRRPNTSFCFLDIRSPGLGDTAMYLCATSSPGQGSTDTQYFGPGTRLTVL.

The chain employs TRBV6-2 or TRBV6-3 and TRBJ1-1; D unclear. The germline CDR1 and CDR2 sequences are MNHEY and SVGEGT. The CDR3 sequence is 14 residues long. Trimming removed 5 bases at V and 0 bases at J, with 10 bases between. CDR3 residues: CASSDGHMNTEAFF. CDR3 bases: TGTGCCAGCAGTGACGGCCACATGAACACTGAAGCTTTCTTT.

The chain combines TRBV11-1 with TRBJ2-3, with D tentatively TRBD2 (6 bases). In germline, CDR1 is SGHAT, CDR2 FQDESV (reference sequence). V was clipped by 4 bases and J by 2 bases, with 10 bases between them. The CDR3 runs 14 residues. The DNA for the CDR3 is TGTGCCAGCAGCTCCGGGACTTTCACAGATACGCAGTATTTT. This encodes CASSSGTFTDTQYF.

V gene TRBV7-6 combines with J gene TRBJ1-1, with D unresolved. The CDR3 is 14 amino acids. In germline, CDR1 is SGHVS, CDR2 FNYEAQ. V was shortened by 1 base and J by 1 base, with 7 bases between the two germline ends. CDR3 loop: CASSLVAGNTEAFF. For the CDR3, the DNA is TGTGCCAGCAGCTTAGTAGCAGGGAACACTGAAGCTTTCTTT.

V usage is TRBV6-1 and J usage is TRBJ1-2; D gene uncertain. The CDR3 runs 17 residues. V was cut by 2 bases and J by 3 bases, with 19 bases left in between. CDR1 and CDR2 from the germline V gene are MNHNS and SASEGT. The CDR3 coding sequence is TGTGCCAGCAGTGAAAGCCTCGAAGCCAGAAGACACTATGGCTACACCTTC. Translating gives CASSESLEARRHYGYTF.

This chain connects TRBV5-6 to TRBJ1-2; D uncertain. Germline values: CDR1 SGHDT, CDR2 YYEEEE. CDR3 length: 12 amino acids. Between the trimmed V and J ends, which lost 2 bases and 8 bases, there was a span of 10 bases. The CDR3 sequence: CASSFRMGGYTF. For the CDR3, the DNA is TGTGCCAGCAGCTTCCGCATGGGGGGCTACACCTTC.

This sequence joins TRBV21-1 and TRBJ2-5; TRBD2, the table's D call, was not compared with the DNA. TRBV21-1 constitutes a pseudogene. The CDR3 consists of 15 residues. CDR3 in DNA: TGTGCCAGCAGCAGCGGCGGGAGGGCCCCCGAGACCCAGTACTTC. Translated, it gives CASSSGGRAPETQYF.

This chain uses TRBV2 with TRBJ2-2; D unclear. V lost 6 bases and J 1 base, leaving 15 bases between the germline ends. CDR3 length: 16 amino acids. The V gene's germline CDR1 is SNHLY and CDR2 FYNNEI. Here the CDR3 reads CASRDFRTLNTGELFF. The CDR3 bases are TGTGCCAGCAGGGATTTCCGGACGTTGAACACCGGGGAGCTGTTTTTT.

The table lists this clone with a count of one. The chain joins TRBV5-6 to TRBJ2-7, with D hard to call. CDR3 size: 13 residues. V was pared by 0 bases and J by 4 bases, with 8 bases between. Germline values: CDR1 SGHDT, CDR2 YYEEEE. The DNA for the CDR3 is TGTGCCAGCAGCTTGGCGCTCATATACGAGCAGTACTTC. This encodes CASSLALIYEQYF.